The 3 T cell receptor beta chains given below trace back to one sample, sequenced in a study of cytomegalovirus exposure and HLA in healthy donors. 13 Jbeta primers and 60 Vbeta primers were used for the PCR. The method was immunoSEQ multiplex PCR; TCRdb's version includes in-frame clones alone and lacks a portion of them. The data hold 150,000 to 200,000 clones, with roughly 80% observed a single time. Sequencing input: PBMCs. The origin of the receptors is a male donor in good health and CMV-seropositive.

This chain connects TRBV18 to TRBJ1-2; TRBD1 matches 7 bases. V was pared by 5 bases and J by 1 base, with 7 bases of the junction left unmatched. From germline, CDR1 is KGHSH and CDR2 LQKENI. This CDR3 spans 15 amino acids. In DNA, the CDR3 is TGTGCCAGCTCAACCGACAGGGCCCTTAACTATGGCTACACCTTC. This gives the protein CASSTDRALNYGYTF.

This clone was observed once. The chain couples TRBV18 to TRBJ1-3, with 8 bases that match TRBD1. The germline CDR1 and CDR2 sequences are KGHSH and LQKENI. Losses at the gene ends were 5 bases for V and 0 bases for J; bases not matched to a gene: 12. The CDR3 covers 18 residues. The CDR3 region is CASSTTAGGDYSGNTIYF. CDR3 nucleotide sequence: TGTGCCAGCTCAACCACCGCAGGGGGCGACTACTCTGGAAACACCATATATTTT.

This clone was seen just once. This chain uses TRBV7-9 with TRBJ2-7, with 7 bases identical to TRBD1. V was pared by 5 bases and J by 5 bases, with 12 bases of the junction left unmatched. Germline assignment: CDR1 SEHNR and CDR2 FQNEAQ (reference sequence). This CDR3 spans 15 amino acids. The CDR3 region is CASSAPPSDRHEQYF. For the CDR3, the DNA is TGTGCCAGCAGCGCGCCCCCGTCGGACAGGCACGAGCAGTACTTC.